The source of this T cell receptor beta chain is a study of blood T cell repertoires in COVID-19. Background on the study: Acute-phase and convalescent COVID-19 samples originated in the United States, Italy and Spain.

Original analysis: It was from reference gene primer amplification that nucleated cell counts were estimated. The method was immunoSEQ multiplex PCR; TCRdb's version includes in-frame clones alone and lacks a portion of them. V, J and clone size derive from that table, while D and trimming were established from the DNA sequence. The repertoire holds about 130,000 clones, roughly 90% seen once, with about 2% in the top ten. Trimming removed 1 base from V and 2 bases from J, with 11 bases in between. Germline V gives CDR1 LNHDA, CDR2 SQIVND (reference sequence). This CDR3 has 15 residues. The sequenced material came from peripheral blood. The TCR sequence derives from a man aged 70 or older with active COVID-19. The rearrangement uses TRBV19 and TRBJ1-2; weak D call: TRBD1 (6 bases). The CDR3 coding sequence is TGTGCCAGTAGTATAGCGGCAGGGGTCAACTATGGCTACACCTTC. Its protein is CASSIAAGVNYGYTF. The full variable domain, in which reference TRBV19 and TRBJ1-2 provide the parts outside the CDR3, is DGGITQSPKYLFRKEGQNVTLSCEQNLNHDAMYWYRQDPGQGLRLIYYSQIVNDFQKGDIAEGYSVSREKKESFPLTVTSAQKNPTAFYLCASSIAAGVNYGYTFGSGTRLTVV.